This TCR beta chain was documented in a study of TIL therapy for anti-PD-1-resistant metastatic lung cancer. Whole-study results and caveats: After infusion, TIL clonotypes partly replaced peripheral T cells and declined over months. Patients were highly selected, enriched for treatment-naive, never-smoker and oncogene-addicted cases.

Sequencing used immunoSEQ v3. Assay: immunoSEQ multiplex PCR; the TCRdb copy retains only in-frame clones and omits some. The sample includes tens of thousands of clones, about 86% of them seen just once. This clone was seen only a few times. Its antigen is currently unknown. Trimming took off 3 bases at V and 1 base at J, with 4 bases between the two ends. The CDR3 totals 13 residues. Looked up from germline, CDR1 is ENHRY and CDR2 is SYGVKD. Time point meaning: pre-treatment sample, taken before nivolumab and TIL therapy. The sequencing here drew on blood, taken at baseline. The chain is built from TRBV10-3 and TRBJ1-5; unclear D gene. The sequence came from a person aged 25-80 years with non-small cell lung cancer. DNA of the CDR3: TGTGCCATCAGTGAAGGCAGCAATCAGCCCCAGCATTTT. Protein: CAISEGSNQPQHF.